What follows are 8 T cell receptor beta chains derived from one specimen sequenced in a study of blood T cells in healthy people across ages. A sample-barcoded 5' primer and a J-beta primer mix were used in a second PCR of roughly 6 to 11 cycles. MiXCR, applied by TCRdb to the 5' RACE reads, yields one record per CDR3 protein. The sample holds under 750,000 distinct CDR3 sequences, around half seen once. Sequenced sample: blood. The receptors were gathered from a man of 80 years or more in good health.

The V call is TRBV20-1, the J call TRBJ2-4, with 10 bases lining up with TRBD2. The CDR3 totals 14 residues. With V trimmed by 6 bases and J by 7 bases, 9 bases remained unmatched. The germline V gene has CDR1 DFQATT and CDR2 SNEGSKA (reference sequence). Here the CDR3 DNA reads TGCAGTGCCGTTTCACTAGCGGGAAATAACATTCAGTACTTC. Protein sequence: CSAVSLAGNNIQYF.

This chain uses TRBV5-1 with TRBJ2-1, with 14 bases lining up with TRBD2. Trimming removed 7 bases from V and 7 bases from J; junction bases left unmatched: 7. The CDR3 sequence is 15 residues long. CDR1 is SGHRS, CDR2 YFSETQ, per germline. CDR3 DNA sequence: TGCGCCAGCGGTGGACTAGCGGGGGGACCGAATGAGCAGTTCTTC. Amino acids: CASGGLAGGPNEQFF.

This clonotype was seen a handful of times. The chain couples TRBV11-1 to TRBJ2-7; 7 bases are a match to TRBD2. Unmatched junction bases numbered 11, after V lost 5 bases and J lost 1 base. Germline loops: CDR1 SGHAT, CDR2 FQDESV (reference sequence). The CDR3 spans 16 residues. This CDR3 is CASSGTGSSGSYEQYF. The CDR3 nucleotides read TGTGCCAGCAGCGGGACGGGGTCTAGCGGTTCCTACGAGCAGTACTTC.

Comments on this clonotype: The junction differs from germline at one of its ends, possibly a read error. This chain's CDR3 is CSAGRTGLTGAFF. CDR3 DNA sequence: TGCAGTGCCGGACGGACAGGGCTCACTGGAGCTTTCTTT. This chain links TRBV20-1 with TRBJ1-1; 8 bases fit TRBD1. The CDR3 runs to 13 residues. Germline-derived CDR1 and CDR2 are DFQATT and SNEGSKA (reference sequence).

This clonotype was seen only a few times. The chain recombines TRBV12-3 or TRBV12-4 with TRBJ2-7, with 7 nucleotides matching TRBD1. This CDR3 comprises 15 residues. The trim removed 6 bases at V and 2 bases at J, leaving 10 bases unmatched. CDR3 sequence reads: CASSPRTGSAYEQYF. CDR3 DNA: TGTGCCAGCAGCCCGCGGACAGGAAGTGCCTACGAGCAGTACTTC.

In its sample, this clonotype was seen a few times. This chain connects TRBV3-1 to TRBJ2-5; D is undetermined. The CDR3 totals 14 residues. From germline, CDR1 is LGHDT and CDR2 YNNKEL (reference sequence). The V end was cut by 4 bases, the J end by 3 bases, with 12 bases between. The CDR3 DNA reads TGTGCCAGCAGCCGGCGTGGCGTGGAAGAGACCCAGTACTTC. Translating gives CASSRRGVEETQYF.

This clonotype was recorded once. The chain uses TRBV6-6 and TRBJ1-5; D possibly corresponds to TRBD1 (5 bases). There are 14 residues in the CDR3. Germline V CDR1 and CDR2: MNHNY, SVGAGI (reference sequence). The V end lost 7 bases, the J end lost 7 bases, and 17 bases lay between the germline ends. CDR3 region: CASTQTGGGQPQHF. CDR3 DNA: TGTGCCAGCACTCAAACTGGGGGGGGACAGCCCCAGCATTTT.

The chain employs TRBV20-1 and TRBJ2-7, with TRBD2 identical over 7 bases. Germline CDR1 reads DFQATT; CDR2 reads SNEGSKA (reference sequence). The CDR3 sequence is 13 residues long. Losses at the gene ends were 3 bases for V and 0 bases for J; bases not matched to a gene: 2. The CDR3 is CSASLAASYEQYF. CDR3 in DNA: TGCAGTGCTAGCCTAGCGGCCTCCTACGAGCAGTACTTC.